This TCR beta chain came from a study of T-cell memory formation after mild COVID-19. This clonotype was counted between two and nine times. Its antigen is undetermined. Whole-study findings and limits: CD4+ clones that contracted lay mainly in CM and EM; CD8+ ones lay in EMRA. A subset of responding clones appeared in pre-infection memory, suggesting cross-reactive memory joined.

MiXCR, applied by TCRdb to the 5' RACE reads, yields one record per CDR3 protein. Altogether some 150,000 distinct CDR3 sequences are present, more than 13% being singletons, with the ten largest covering about 30%. The CDR3 totals 14 residues. With 5 bases removed from V and 3 bases from J, the gap between germline ends came to 13 bases. The germline gives CDR1 SGHVS, CDR2 FNYEAQ. This TCR was recovered from an adult woman who had mild COVID-19 (a few samples of this study predate the infection). Cell type and time point are not known. The rearrangement uses TRBV7-6 and TRBJ1-1; a weak D match, TRBD1 (6 bases). Source material: PBMCs or a T cell subset sorted from them (not recorded which). The CDR3 nucleotides read TGTGCCAGCAGCATGGGGGGGCGCGACACTGAAGCTTTCTTT. Residues: CASSMGGRDTEAFF.